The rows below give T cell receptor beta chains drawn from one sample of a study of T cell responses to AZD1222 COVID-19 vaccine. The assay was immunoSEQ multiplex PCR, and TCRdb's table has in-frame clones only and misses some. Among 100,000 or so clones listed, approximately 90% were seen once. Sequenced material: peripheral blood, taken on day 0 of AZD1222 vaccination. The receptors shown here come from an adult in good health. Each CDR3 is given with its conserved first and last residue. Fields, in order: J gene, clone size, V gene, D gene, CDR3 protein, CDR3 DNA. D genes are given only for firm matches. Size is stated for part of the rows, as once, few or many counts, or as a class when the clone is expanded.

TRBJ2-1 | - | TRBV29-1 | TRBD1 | CSAEGQGATDEQFF | TGCAGCGCCGAAGGGCAGGGGGCGACCGATGAGCAGTTCTTC
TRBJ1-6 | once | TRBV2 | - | CATGTGSSPLHF | TGTGCCACCGGGACCGGTAGTTCACCCCTCCACTTT
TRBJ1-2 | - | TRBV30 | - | CAWSVEANYGYTF | TGTGCCTGGAGTGTAGAAGCTAACTATGGCTACACCTTC
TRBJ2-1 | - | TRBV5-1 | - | CASRAVGVVEQFF | TGCGCCAGCAGGGCGGTAGGGGTCGTTGAGCAGTTCTTC
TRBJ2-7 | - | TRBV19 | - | CASSPSGSGEQYF | TGTGCCAGTAGCCCCAGTGGGAGCGGCGAGCAGTACTTC
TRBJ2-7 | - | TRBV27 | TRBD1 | CAAEPGDRDYEQYF | TGTGCCGCAGAACCAGGAGACAGGGACTACGAGCAGTACTTC
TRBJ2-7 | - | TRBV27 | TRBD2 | CASSLGLAGTISRATHEQYF | TGTGCCAGCAGTCTCGGACTAGCGGGTACTATATCCCGGGCAACTCACGAGCAGTACTTC
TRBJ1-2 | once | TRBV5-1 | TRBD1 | CASSSDRGNYGYTF | TGCGCCAGCAGCTCGGACAGGGGGAACTATGGCTACACCTTC
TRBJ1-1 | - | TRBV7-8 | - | CASSPQIGQLEAFF | TGTGCCAGCAGCCCACAAATCGGACAGCTCGAAGCTTTCTTT
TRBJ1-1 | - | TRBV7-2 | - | CASSLGGGSEAFF | TGTGCCAGCAGCTTAGGCGGGGGCTCTGAAGCTTTCTTT
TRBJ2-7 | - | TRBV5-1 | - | CASSLGEGTRTYEQYF | TGCGCCAGCAGCCTGGGAGAGGGGACGAGGACCTACGAGCAGTACTTC
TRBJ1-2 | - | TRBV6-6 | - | CASTSPRDIYAGYTF | TGTGCCAGCACCTCCCCCCGGGACATATATGCTGGCTACACCTTC
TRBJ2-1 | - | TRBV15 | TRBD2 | CATSTIAGGFSEQFF | TGTGCCACCTCTACAATAGCGGGAGGATTCAGTGAGCAGTTCTTC
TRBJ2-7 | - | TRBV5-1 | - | CASSQDGQPPYEQYF | TGCGCCAGCAGCCAAGACGGACAGCCCCCCTACGAGCAGTACTTC
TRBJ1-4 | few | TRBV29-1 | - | CSVGQATTNEKLFF | TGCAGCGTTGGGCAGGCCACAACTAATGAAAAACTGTTTTTT
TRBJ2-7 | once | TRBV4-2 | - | CASSQVGEQYF | TGTGCCAGCAGCCAAGTTGGAGAGCAGTACTTC
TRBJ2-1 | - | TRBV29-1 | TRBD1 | CSVDQGVNEQFF | TGCAGCGTTGACCAGGGGGTCAATGAGCAGTTCTTC
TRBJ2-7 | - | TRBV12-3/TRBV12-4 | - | CASSLKYEQYF | TGTGCCAGCAGTTTGAAATACGAGCAGTACTTC
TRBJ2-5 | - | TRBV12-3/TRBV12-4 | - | CASSFSPETQYF | TGTGCCAGCAGTTTTTCCCCAGAGACCCAGTACTTC
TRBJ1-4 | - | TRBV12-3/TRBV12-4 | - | CASSLLTQGRLFF | TGTGCCAGCAGTTTACTAACCCAGGGGCGACTGTTTTTT
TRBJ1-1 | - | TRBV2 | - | CASSMTHSNTEAFF | TGTGCCAGCAGTATGACTCATTCGAACACTGAAGCTTTCTTT
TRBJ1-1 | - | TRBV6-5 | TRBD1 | CASSLDRVNTEAFF | TGTGCCAGCAGCCTTGACAGGGTAAACACTGAAGCTTTCTTT
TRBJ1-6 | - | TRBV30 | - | CAWSVLKGAYNSPLHF | TGTGCCTGGAGTGTACTCAAGGGAGCCTATAATTCACCCCTCCACTTT
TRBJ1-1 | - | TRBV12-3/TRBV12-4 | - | CASSTTGLTEAFF | TGTGCCAGCAGTACCACAGGGCTCACTGAAGCTTTCTTT
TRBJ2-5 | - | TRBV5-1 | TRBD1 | CASSLGGTGGETQYF | TGCGCCAGCAGCTTGGGGGGGACAGGAGGAGAGACCCAGTACTTC
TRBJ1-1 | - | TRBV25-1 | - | CASSAGAGTEAFF | TGTGCCAGCAGTGCGGGGGCCGGTACTGAAGCTTTCTTT
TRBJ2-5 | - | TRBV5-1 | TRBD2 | CASRILGTSRETQYF | TGCGCCAGCCGCATTCTCGGGACTAGCAGAGAGACCCAGTACTTC